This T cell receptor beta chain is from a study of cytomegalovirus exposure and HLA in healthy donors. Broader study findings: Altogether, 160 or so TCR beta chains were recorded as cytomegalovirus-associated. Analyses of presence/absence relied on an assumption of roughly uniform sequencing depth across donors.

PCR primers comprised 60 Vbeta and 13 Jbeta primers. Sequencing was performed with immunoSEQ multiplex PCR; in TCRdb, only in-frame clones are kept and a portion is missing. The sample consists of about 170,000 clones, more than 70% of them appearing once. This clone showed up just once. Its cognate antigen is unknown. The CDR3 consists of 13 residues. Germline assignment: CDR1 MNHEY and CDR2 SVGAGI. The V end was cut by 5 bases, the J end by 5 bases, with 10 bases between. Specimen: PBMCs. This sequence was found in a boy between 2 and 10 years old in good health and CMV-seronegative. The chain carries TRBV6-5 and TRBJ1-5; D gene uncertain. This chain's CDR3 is CASSDTVDQPQHF. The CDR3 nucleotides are TGTGCCAGCAGTGACACAGTTGATCAGCCCCAGCATTTT.